The T cell receptor beta chain described here comes from a study of radiotherapy plus CTLA-4 blockade in lung cancer. Study summary: Objective responses were documented in around 18% of patients, with disease control in 31%.

Regarding this clone: As yet, its antigen is unknown.

The CDR3 runs 14 residues. V shed 5 bases and J shed 5 bases, with 13 bases lying between them. Germline V lookup: CDR1 LNHNV, CDR2 YYDKDF (reference sequence). General study findings and limits: Blood-borne expansion of tumor-derived TCR clones followed radiotherapy plus ipilimumab.

Using immunoSEQ multiplex PCR, the repertoire was profiled, and TCRdb retains in-frame clones only, with some absent. The sample carries some 120,000 clones, roughly four fifths recorded once. The source was peripheral blood, collected from a patient treated with radiotherapy plus ipilimumab. The chain joins TRBV15 to TRBJ1-5; D gene unclear. The receptor's source is a human donor with non-small cell lung cancer that progressed on radiotherapy plus ipilimumab. Some clones in this sample may be carry-over from other donors' samples. This chain's CDR3 is CATSGGGLYQPQHF. The CDR3 nucleotides are TGTGCCACCAGCGGCGGAGGGCTCTATCAGCCCCAGCATTTT.